The 18 T cell receptor beta chains below come from one sample, sequenced in a study of blood T cell repertoires in COVID-19. The protocol was immunoSEQ multiplex PCR, while the TCRdb copy is restricted to in-frame clones and leaves out a portion. The table lists a few hundred thousand clones, 91% of them singletons. Sequenced input: PBMCs or T cells enriched from blood (not recorded which). The receptors originated from a woman in her forties who had been exposed to COVID-19.

The V gene is TRBV18, the J gene TRBJ1-1, with 7 bases matching TRBD1. Germline CDR1 KGHSH, CDR2 LQKENI. V lost 6 bases to trimming and J lost 7 bases; unmatched junction nucleotides: 5. The CDR3 totals 12 residues. DNA for the CDR3: TGTGCCAGCTCGCGCCGGGACAGTGAAGCTTTCTTT. Protein: CASSRRDSEAFF.

The chain links TRBV5-1 to TRBJ1-3; 10 bases line up with TRBD1. CDR3 length equals 18 residues. Losses at the gene ends were 2 bases for V and 0 bases for J; bases not matched to a gene: 8. Germline V gene sequence: CDR1 SGHRS, CDR2 YFSETQ. CDR3 DNA: TGCGCCAGCAGCTTCACCGGGACAGGGGAATACTCTGGAAACACCATATATTTT. As protein: CASSFTGTGEYSGNTIYF.

The rearrangement joins TRBV7-2 to TRBJ2-1; possible D gene TRBD2, 6 bases. The germline V gene encodes CDR1 SGHTA and CDR2 FQGNSA. V gave up 2 bases and J gave up 0 bases, with 11 bases separating them. The CDR3 totals 16 residues. The chain's CDR3 is CASSLNGGDSYNEQFF. In DNA form, the CDR3 reads TGTGCCAGCAGCTTAAACGGCGGGGACTCCTACAATGAGCAGTTCTTC.

This rearrangement joins TRBV18 to TRBJ1-1; D gene ambiguous. The germline gives CDR1 KGHSH, CDR2 LQKENI. Trimming took 2 bases from V and 6 from J, leaving 7 bases between them. CDR3 length equals 12 residues. CDR3 protein: CASSPVTAEAFF. The CDR3 DNA is TGTGCCAGCTCACCAGTAACAGCTGAAGCTTTCTTT.

This rearrangement joins TRBV4-1 to TRBJ1-4; no clear D gene. Per the germline V gene, CDR1 is MGHRA and CDR2 is YSYEKL. V was shortened by 4 bases and J by 1 base, with 16 bases between the two germline ends. This CDR3 comprises 17 residues. CDR3 region: CASSPGRRRETNEKLFF. The CDR3, as DNA: TGCGCCAGCAGCCCCGGCAGGCGGCGGGAAACTAATGAAAAACTGTTTTTT.

The chain employs TRBV10-1 and TRBJ1-6; no clear D gene. The CDR3 is 13 residues long. CDR1 is WNHNN, CDR2 SYGVQD, per germline (reference sequence). V lost 3 bases and J lost 10, with 10 bases in between. The CDR3 loop reads CASSDGPGSPLHF. For the CDR3, the DNA is TGCGCCAGCAGTGATGGGCCGGGATCACCCCTCCACTTT.

This chain uses TRBV7-3 with TRBJ2-1; the match to TRBD2 covers 10 bases. J was trimmed by 9 bases and V by 0 bases; bases with no gene match: 8. This CDR3 region has 16 residues. Germline V gene data show CDR1 as SGHTA and CDR2 as FQGTGA. CDR3 nucleotide sequence: TGTGCCAGCAGCTTAACAGGGCTAGCGGGAGACGGTGAGCAGTTCTTC. Translated, it gives CASSLTGLAGDGEQFF. Full variable domain (rest looked up from reference TRBV7-3 and TRBJ2-1): GAGVSQTPSNKVTEKGKYVELRCDPISGHTALYWYRQSLGQGPEFLIYFQGTGAADDSGLPNDRFFAVRPEGSVSTLKIQRTERGDSAVYLCASSLTGLAGDGEQFFGPGTRLTVL.

The chain joins TRBV30 to TRBJ1-6; 7 bases fit TRBD1. The CDR3 covers 15 residues. Germline V gene sequence: CDR1 GTSNPN, CDR2 SVGIG (reference sequence). V lost 0 bases to trimming and J lost 9 bases; unmatched junction nucleotides: 8. The CDR3 region has the DNA TGTGCCTGGAGTGTACTTCCAGGGGGAAGTTCACCCCTCCACTTT. Protein: CAWSVLPGGSSPLHF.

The chain combines TRBV7-6 with TRBJ1-5, with a possible D match to TRBD1 (5 bases). This CDR3 spans 15 amino acids. Trimming took off 5 bases at V and 5 bases at J, with 16 bases between the two ends. CDR1 and CDR2 (germline): SGHVS, FNYEAQ. CDR3 residues: CASSRIPGGDQPQHF. The DNA of the CDR3 is TGTGCCAGCAGCCGCATCCCGGGGGGGGATCAGCCCCAGCATTTT.

V gene TRBV27 combines with J gene TRBJ2-5; D unresolved. Trimming shortened V by 2 bases and J by 4 bases, and 11 bases separated the two germline ends. Looked up from germline, CDR1 is MNHEY and CDR2 is SMNVEV (reference sequence). This CDR3 is built from 14 residues. CDR3 nucleotides: TGTGCCAGCAGTTTAGGAATGGGCCGAGAGACCCAGTACTTC. This encodes CASSLGMGRETQYF.

The CDR3 DNA reads as TGCGCCAGCAGCCTTACGACAGGGCTGGTTGGCTACACCTTC. It yields the protein CASSLTTGLVGYTF. This sequence joins TRBV5-1 and TRBJ1-2; 7 bases are a match to TRBD1. The V segment lost 4 bases and the J segment 7 bases; nucleotides outside the gene matches: 10. CDR3 length equals 14 residues. Germline CDR1 is SGHRS and CDR2 is YFSETQ. The full variable domain, completed using reference TRBV5-1 and TRBJ1-2, is KAGVTQTPRYLIKTRGQQVTLSCSPISGHRSVSWYQQTPGQGLQFLFEYFSETQRNKGNFPGRFSGRQFSNSRSEMNVSTLELGDSALYLCASSLTTGLVGYTFGSGTRLTVV.

The genes are TRBV27 and TRBJ2-7; maybe TRBD1 (6 bases). The germline CDR1 and CDR2 sequences are MNHEY and SMNVEV (reference sequence). V dropped 0 bases and J dropped 2 bases, with 20 bases sitting between them. The CDR3 spans 18 residues. In DNA form, the CDR3 reads TGTGCCAGCAGTTTATCGGGGGCCGCACCACAGACCCCCTACGAGCAGTACTTC. It specifies CASSLSGAAPQTPYEQYF.

This clone was observed a single time. V and J are TRBV11-3 and TRBJ2-7, with D maybe TRBD1 (5 bases). The germline V and J ends were trimmed by 5 bases and 6 bases, with 23 bases remaining between them. The CDR3 contains 16 residues. From germline, CDR1 is SGHNT and CDR2 YENEEA. DNA for the CDR3: TGTGCCAGCAGCGGAAGGGGCGCGATGGGGTCGGGCGAGCAGTACTTC. Its protein product is CASSGRGAMGSGEQYF.

The chain links TRBV12-5 to TRBJ2-5, with 10 bases fitting TRBD2. In germline, CDR1 is LGHNT, CDR2 FRNRAP. This CDR3 comprises 18 residues. V trimming: 0 bases; J trimming: 0 bases; junction bases outside the gene matches: 7. The CDR3 loop reads CASGLVRLAGVNQETQYF. The CDR3 coding sequence is TGTGCTAGTGGTTTGGTACGGCTAGCGGGGGTGAACCAAGAGACCCAGTACTTC.

The V gene is TRBV3-1 (or the pseudogene TRBV3-2), the J gene TRBJ1-1, with 7 bases fitting TRBD1. The V gene's germline CDR1 is LGHDT and CDR2 YNNKEL (reference sequence). V shed 0 bases and J 5 bases; nucleotides not matched to a gene: 3. The CDR3 length is 14 residues. The CDR3: CASSQDHRGTEAFF. DNA for the CDR3: TGTGCCAGCAGCCAAGATCACAGGGGAACTGAAGCTTTCTTT.

The gene calls are TRBV5-4 and TRBJ1-2, with D possibly matching TRBD1 (6 bases). Germline lookup yields CDR1 SGHNT and CDR2 YYREEE (reference sequence). V was pared by 5 bases and J by 0 bases, with 14 bases between. The CDR3 covers 15 residues. CDR3 in amino acids: CASRRQVGTNYGYTF. The CDR3 DNA sequence: TGTGCCAGCAGAAGACAGGTCGGGACTAACTATGGCTACACCTTC. Variable domain in full (rest from reference TRBV5-4 and TRBJ1-2): ETGVTQSPTHLIKTRGQQVTLRCSSQSGHNTVSWYQQALGQGPQFIFQYYREEENGRGNFPPRFSGLQFPNYSSELNVNALELDDSALYLCASRRQVGTNYGYTFGSGTRLTVV.

This sequence joins TRBV7-9 and TRBJ2-7, with 12 bases that match TRBD2. Trimming cost V 6 bases and J 7 bases; bases outside gene matches: 7. From germline, CDR1 is SEHNR and CDR2 FQNEAQ (reference sequence). The CDR3 spans 14 residues. CDR3 loop: CASSLAGGGQEQYF. CDR3 nucleotide sequence: TGTGCCAGCAGTCTAGCGGGAGGGGGTCAAGAGCAGTACTTC.

V gene TRBV2 combines with J gene TRBJ1-1, with 8 bases identical to TRBD1. V was clipped by 6 bases and J by 1 base; unmatched bases: 13. Germline-derived CDR1 and CDR2 are SNHLY and FYNNEI. The length of the CDR3 is 17 residues. CDR3 nucleotides: TGTGCCAGCAGGACCGGACAGGGTAGGGGCGCGAACACTGAAGCTTTCTTT. Encoded protein: CASRTGQGRGANTEAFF.